A selection of T cell receptor beta chains follows, all from one sample in a study of T cell responses to AZD1222 COVID-19 vaccine. Using immunoSEQ multiplex PCR, the repertoire was profiled, and TCRdb retains in-frame clones only, with some absent. The sample contains roughly 120,000 clones, more than 85% of which appear only once. Sequencing used peripheral blood, obtained on day 0 of AZD1222 vaccination. These receptors originate from an adult in good health. Each CDR3 is given with its conserved first and last residue. D genes are given only for firm matches. Where a row states a size, it is once, few, many or the class of an expanded clone; other rows omit it.

CDR3aa: CASSDRQAGYGYTF
CDR3nt: TGTGCCAGCAGTGATCGACAGGCCGGTTATGGCTACACCTTC
d_gene: -
abundance: -
j_gene: TRBJ1-2
v_gene: TRBV2

CDR3aa: CASSPYGDRGEQYF
CDR3nt: TGTGCCAGCAGCCCCTACGGGGACAGGGGCGAGCAGTACTTC
d_gene: TRBD1
abundance: few
j_gene: TRBJ2-7
v_gene: TRBV7-9

CDR3aa: CASSGQPNAYEQYF
CDR3nt: TGTGCCAGCAGCGGTCAACCGAACGCCTACGAGCAGTACTTC
d_gene: -
abundance: -
j_gene: TRBJ2-7
v_gene: TRBV7-9

CDR3aa: CASSSSWNYGYTF
CDR3nt: TGCGCCAGCAGTTCTAGTTGGAACTATGGCTACACCTTC
d_gene: -
abundance: -
j_gene: TRBJ1-2
v_gene: TRBV5-1

CDR3aa: CASIMDRGFMNTEAFF
CDR3nt: TGTGCCAGTATCATGGACAGGGGTTTTATGAACACTGAAGCTTTCTTT
d_gene: TRBD1
abundance: -
j_gene: TRBJ1-1
v_gene: TRBV19

CDR3aa: CASSGDSGYTF
CDR3nt: TGTGCCAGCAGTGGGGACAGCGGCTACACCTTC
d_gene: TRBD1
abundance: -
j_gene: TRBJ1-2
v_gene: TRBV6-2/TRBV6-3

CDR3aa: CSVGGTNSYEQYF
CDR3nt: TGCAGCGTGGGGGGGACTAACTCCTACGAGCAGTACTTC
d_gene: TRBD2
abundance: -
j_gene: TRBJ2-7
v_gene: TRBV29-1

CDR3aa: CASGYTGELFF
CDR3nt: TGTGCCAGCGGTTACACCGGGGAGCTGTTTTTT
d_gene: -
abundance: -
j_gene: TRBJ2-2
v_gene: TRBV12-3/TRBV12-4

CDR3aa: CASSGLGSQGIVGYTF
CDR3nt: TGCGCCAGCAGTGGGTTGGGTTCACAGGGAATTGTTGGCTACACCTTC
d_gene: -
abundance: -
j_gene: TRBJ1-2
v_gene: TRBV10-2

CDR3aa: CASSDSGQGGNEQFF
CDR3nt: TGTGCCAGCAGTGACTCAGGCCAGGGGGGCAATGAGCAGTTCTTC
d_gene: -
abundance: few
j_gene: TRBJ2-1
v_gene: TRBV6-4

CDR3aa: CASSIREWDQPQHF
CDR3nt: TGTGCCAGTAGTATAAGGGAGTGGGATCAGCCCCAGCATTTT
d_gene: -
abundance: -
j_gene: TRBJ1-5
v_gene: TRBV19

CDR3aa: CASTLDRVDTEQFF
CDR3nt: TGCGCCAGCACCCTGGATAGGGTTGATACTGAGCAGTTCTTC
d_gene: -
abundance: once
j_gene: TRBJ2-1
v_gene: TRBV10-2

CDR3aa: CASGLTGDYGYTF
CDR3nt: TGTGCCAGCGGTTTGACAGGGGACTATGGCTACACCTTC
d_gene: TRBD1
abundance: -
j_gene: TRBJ1-2
v_gene: TRBV5-4

CDR3aa: CASSRSSGKSSYEQYF
CDR3nt: TGTGCCAGCAGTAGATCTAGCGGGAAGAGCTCCTACGAGCAGTACTTC
d_gene: TRBD2
abundance: -
j_gene: TRBJ2-7
v_gene: TRBV27

CDR3aa: CAWSGGTSGPYEQYF
CDR3nt: TGTGCCTGGAGTGGGGGGACTAGCGGTCCCTACGAGCAGTACTTC
d_gene: TRBD2
abundance: -
j_gene: TRBJ2-7
v_gene: TRBV30

CDR3aa: CAWSALGGPDTGELFF
CDR3nt: TGTGCCTGGAGTGCCCTCGGGGGGCCTGACACCGGGGAGCTGTTTTTT
d_gene: -
abundance: -
j_gene: TRBJ2-2
v_gene: TRBV30

CDR3aa: CASGFWGTANTGELFF
CDR3nt: TGTGCTAGTGGTTTCTGGGGGACTGCGAACACCGGGGAGCTGTTTTTT
d_gene: -
abundance: -
j_gene: TRBJ2-2
v_gene: TRBV12-5

CDR3aa: CASSIYPGNGYTF
CDR3nt: TGTGCCAGTAGTATTTACCCAGGGAACGGCTACACCTTC
d_gene: -
abundance: -
j_gene: TRBJ1-2
v_gene: TRBV19

CDR3aa: CASSLEGLAGGVEAFF
CDR3nt: TGCGCCAGCAGCCTGGAGGGTCTGGCAGGGGGCGTTGAAGCTTTCTTT
d_gene: TRBD1
abundance: -
j_gene: TRBJ1-1
v_gene: TRBV4-1

CDR3aa: CASNLDRGAEAFF
CDR3nt: TGCGCCAGCAACCTAGACAGGGGAGCTGAAGCTTTCTTT
d_gene: TRBD1
abundance: -
j_gene: TRBJ1-1
v_gene: TRBV10-2

CDR3aa: CASSNRGIGNTIYF
CDR3nt: TGTGCCAGTAGTAATCGGGGGATCGGAAACACCATATATTTT
d_gene: -
abundance: -
j_gene: TRBJ1-3
v_gene: TRBV19

CDR3aa: CASSFRTGLAGELFF
CDR3nt: TGCGCCAGCAGCTTTAGGACAGGGTTGGCTGGGGAGCTGTTTTTT
d_gene: TRBD1
abundance: once
j_gene: TRBJ2-2
v_gene: TRBV5-1

CDR3aa: CASRNEPGEQYF
CDR3nt: TGTGCCAGCAGGAACGAACCCGGGGAGCAGTACTTC
d_gene: -
abundance: -
j_gene: TRBJ2-7
v_gene: TRBV6-5

CDR3aa: CASSALQAPGELFF
CDR3nt: TGTGCCAGCAGTGCCCTCCAGGCCCCCGGGGAGCTGTTTTTT
d_gene: -
abundance: -
j_gene: TRBJ2-2
v_gene: TRBV27

CDR3aa: CASRGPLAGVGDTQYF
CDR3nt: TGTGCCAGCAGGGGCCCTCTAGCGGGAGTAGGCGATACGCAGTATTTT
d_gene: TRBD2
abundance: -
j_gene: TRBJ2-3
v_gene: TRBV7-9

CDR3aa: CASSLGGGGANVLTF
CDR3nt: TGTGCCAGCAGCTTAGGTGGAGGTGGGGCCAACGTCCTGACTTTC
d_gene: -
abundance: -
j_gene: TRBJ2-6
v_gene: TRBV11-3

CDR3aa: CASAPLAGGANEQFF
CDR3nt: TGTGCTAGTGCCCCTCTAGCGGGAGGGGCCAATGAGCAGTTCTTC
d_gene: TRBD2
abundance: -
j_gene: TRBJ2-1
v_gene: TRBV12-5

CDR3aa: CASSHPGGADTQYF
CDR3nt: TGTGCCAGCAGTCACCCGGGGGGCGCAGATACGCAGTATTTT
d_gene: -
abundance: -
j_gene: TRBJ2-3
v_gene: TRBV6-5